One and the same sample provided the 25 T cell receptor beta chains below, sequenced in a study of blood T cell repertoires in COVID-19. Generated by immunoSEQ multiplex PCR, the TCRdb table keeps only in-frame clones and is missing some. The data show 55,000 to 65,000 clones, with roughly 77% seen just once and about 30% held by the top ten. Specimen: peripheral blood. The receptors were sampled from a man aged 55 to 69 with COVID-19, enrolled during active disease.

J is TRBJ1-2 and V is TRBV5-4; possibly TRBD1 for D (6 bases). Germline V gene data show CDR1 as SGHNT and CDR2 as YYREEE (reference sequence). This CDR3 region has 15 residues. Between the trimmed V and J ends, which lost 4 bases and 2 bases, there was a span of 15 bases. Written as DNA, the CDR3 is TGTGCCAGCAGCCAACCAAGGCAGGGGAACTATGGCTACACCTTC. Translation: CASSQPRQGNYGYTF.

The J gene is TRBJ2-7, the V gene TRBV6-1; a weak D match, TRBD2 (6 bases). The V end was cut by 1 base, the J end by 1 base, with 11 bases between. In germline, CDR1 is MNHNS, CDR2 SASEGT. The CDR3 spans 15 residues. CDR3 nucleotide sequence: TGTGCCAGCAGTGAAGTGAGGCGGGGATCCTACGAGCAGTACTTC. This sequence encodes CASSEVRRGSYEQYF.

The chain recombines TRBV6-6 with TRBJ2-7; TRBD2 aligns across 13 bases. The germline gives CDR1 MNHNY, CDR2 SVGAGI (reference sequence). Trimming at V came to 4 bases and at J to 7 bases, leaving 7 bases not matched to a gene. The CDR3 length is 15 residues. CDR3 nucleotides: TGTGCCAGCAGTTCCCCCGGGACTAGCGGGGTGGAGCAGTACTTC. This translates into CASSSPGTSGVEQYF.

This sequence joins TRBV18 and TRBJ1-4; possible D gene TRBD1, 6 bases. Between the trimmed V and J ends, which lost 2 bases and 7 bases, there was a span of 11 bases. The CDR3 loop spans 14 amino acids. CDR1 and CDR2 (germline): KGHSH, LQKENI. CDR3 sequence reads: CASSPTGWGEKLFF. The CDR3 nucleotides are TGTGCCAGCTCACCAACAGGGTGGGGTGAAAAACTGTTTTTT. Full variable domain (remainder filled in from reference TRBV18 and TRBJ1-4): NAGVMQNPRHLVRRRGQEARLRCSPMKGHSHVYWYRQLPEEGLKFMVYLQKENIIDESGMPKERFSAEFPKEGPSILRIQQVVRGDSAAYFCASSPTGWGEKLFFGSGTQLSVL.

V and J are TRBV6-5 and TRBJ1-3, with D hard to call. Germline CDR1 reads MNHEY; CDR2 reads SVGAGI. There are 15 residues in the CDR3. The V end lost 6 bases, the J end lost 2 bases, and 14 bases lay between the germline ends. CDR3 in amino acids: CASSPSPQAGNTIYF. The CDR3 DNA is TGTGCCAGCAGCCCGAGTCCCCAGGCTGGAAACACCATATATTTT.

This clone was observed once. V and J are TRBV7-9 and TRBJ1-6, with D perhaps matching TRBD1 (6 bases). Germline V gene data show CDR1 as SEHNR and CDR2 as FQNEAQ (reference sequence). CDR3 length: 16 residues. V lost 5 bases and J lost 10, with 21 bases in between. The DNA of the CDR3 is TGTGCCAGCAGCATTACCAGACAGGTGGACAGCTCACCCCTCCACTTT. Its protein product is CASSITRQVDSSPLHF.

V usage is TRBV6-5 and J usage is TRBJ1-2; D not certain. The V end lost 8 bases, the J end lost 2 bases, and 18 bases lay between the germline ends. The CDR3 covers 15 residues. CDR1 is MNHEY and CDR2 is SVGAGI in the germline V gene. The CDR3: CASASGLESNYGYTF. The CDR3 nucleotides read TGTGCCAGCGCCAGCGGGTTAGAGTCGAACTATGGCTACACCTTC.

The sample holds a few counts of this clone. This chain joins TRBV5-4 and TRBJ2-1; weak D call: TRBD2 (5 bases). This CDR3 region has 15 residues. The germline V and J ends were trimmed by 2 bases and 6 bases, with 15 bases remaining between them. Germline V CDR1 and CDR2: SGHNT, YYREEE (reference sequence). CDR3 in amino acids: CASSFGDMKGNEQFF. The CDR3 DNA reads TGTGCCAGCAGCTTCGGGGATATGAAGGGCAATGAGCAGTTCTTC. Full variable domain (outside the CDR3, taken from reference TRBV5-4 and TRBJ2-1): ETGVTQSPTHLIKTRGQQVTLRCSSQSGHNTVSWYQQALGQGPQFIFQYYREEENGRGNFPPRFSGLQFPNYSSELNVNALELDDSALYLCASSFGDMKGNEQFFGPGTRLTVL.

The rearrangement joins TRBV12-3 or TRBV12-4 to TRBJ1-1, with D possibly matching TRBD1 (6 bases). V gave up 6 bases and J gave up 5 bases, with 13 bases separating them. The CDR3 spans 13 residues. Here the CDR3 reads CASSKPQGTEAFF. CDR3 in DNA: TGTGCCAGCAGCAAGCCACAGGGAACTGAAGCTTTCTTT.

The rearrangement joins TRBV29-1 to TRBJ2-1, with D hard to call. This CDR3 contains 12 residues. With 6 bases removed from V and 4 bases from J, the gap between germline ends came to 10 bases. From germline, CDR1 is SQVTM and CDR2 ANQGSEA. The CDR3 nucleotides are TGCAGCGTATCCCCAGGATACAATGAGCAGTTCTTC. It yields the protein CSVSPGYNEQFF.

J is TRBJ2-5 and V is TRBV27; maybe TRBD1 (6 bases). V lost 5 bases to trimming and J lost 7 bases, with 14 bases between them. CDR3 length: 13 amino acids. Germline V gene sequence: CDR1 MNHEY, CDR2 SMNVEV (reference sequence). The CDR3 here is CASSASLGGTQYF. The DNA of the CDR3 is TGTGCCAGCAGTGCGTCACTAGGGGGGACCCAGTACTTC.

The chain employs TRBV29-1 and TRBJ1-1; unclear D gene. The CDR3 is 13 residues long. Germline V gene data show CDR1 as SQVTM and CDR2 as ANQGSEA. V dropped 3 bases and J dropped 1 base, with 9 bases sitting between them. DNA for the CDR3: TGCAGCGTTGAGGAACAGAAGAACACTGAAGCTTTCTTT. Encoded protein: CSVEEQKNTEAFF.

The rearrangement uses TRBV4-3 and TRBJ1-1; D ambiguous. CDR3 size: 15 residues. V was trimmed by 0 bases and J by 2 bases, leaving 10 bases between them. Germline-derived CDR1 and CDR2 are LGHNA and YSLEER. For the CDR3, the DNA is TGCGCCAGCAGCCAAGACGGCAGGTCTAACACTGAAGCTTTCTTT. Amino acids: CASSQDGRSNTEAFF.

V is TRBV12-5 and J is TRBJ2-7, with TRBD2 matching over 8 bases. Germline CDR1 and CDR2: LGHNT and FRNRAP. The CDR3 contains 13 residues. Trimming at V came to 10 bases and at J to 2 bases, leaving 7 bases not matched to a gene. CDR3 in DNA: TGTGCTACCCTCGGACTAGCCACCTACGAGCAGTACTTC. The encoded protein is CATLGLATYEQYF.

This chain connects TRBV18 to TRBJ2-1; 15 bases map to TRBD2. The CDR3 spans 18 residues. Germline assignment: CDR1 KGHSH and CDR2 LQKENI. The trim removed 3 bases at V and 5 bases at J, leaving 8 bases unmatched. The CDR3 sequence is CASSPPGLAGGGNNEQFF. The DNA of the CDR3 is TGTGCCAGCTCACCCCCGGGACTAGCGGGAGGAGGCAACAATGAGCAGTTCTTC. The full variable domain, completed using reference TRBV18 and TRBJ2-1, is NAGVMQNPRHLVRRRGQEARLRCSPMKGHSHVYWYRQLPEEGLKFMVYLQKENIIDESGMPKERFSAEFPKEGPSILRIQQVVRGDSAAYFCASSPPGLAGGGNNEQFFGPGTRLTVL.

The chain is built from TRBV3-1 (or the pseudogene TRBV3-2) and TRBJ2-2, with 9 bases identical to TRBD2. CDR1 is LGHDT, CDR2 YNNKEL, per germline (reference sequence). V shed 7 bases, J shed 7 bases, and the junction held 10 bases outside the gene matches. The CDR3 runs to 15 residues. The CDR3 nucleotides read TGTGCCAGCACAACGGGGGGACTAGCATTCGGGGAGCTGTTTTTT. This codes for CASTTGGLAFGELFF.

The rearrangement links TRBV19 to TRBJ2-6; 9 nucleotides match TRBD1. V shed 6 bases, J shed 4 bases, and the junction held 4 bases outside the gene matches. The germline V gene encodes CDR1 LNHDA and CDR2 SQIVND (reference sequence). CDR3 length: 15 amino acids. In DNA form, the CDR3 reads TGTGCCAGTAGAGGACAGGGGACAGGGGCCAACGTCCTGACTTTC. Amino acids: CASRGQGTGANVLTF.

In this sample, this clone turned up a few times. The CDR3 sequence: CASSLDRRGDYGYTF. The CDR3 DNA is TGTGCCAGCAGCTTAGATAGGCGGGGCGACTATGGCTACACCTTC. This chain joins TRBV11-2 and TRBJ1-2; weak D call: TRBD1 (5 bases). V was trimmed by 0 bases and J by 3 bases, leaving 11 bases between them. The CDR3 consists of 15 residues. Per germline, CDR1 SGHAT and CDR2 FQNNGV.

The rearrangement links TRBV11-1 to TRBJ2-2, with a weak D call TRBD2 (5 bases). This CDR3 is 13 amino acids long. Trimming shortened V by 3 bases and J by 5 bases, and 7 bases separated the two germline ends. Germline CDR1 SGHAT, CDR2 FQDESV (reference sequence). CDR3 loop: CASSFPGTGELFF. CDR3 DNA sequence: TGTGCCAGCAGCTTTCCGGGGACCGGGGAGCTGTTTTTT.

In the case of this clone: An end of the junction does not agree with germline; a read error may underlie this. The CDR3 sequence is CASSPSSYNEQFF. For the CDR3, the DNA is TGTGCTAGCAGCCCTAGCTCCTACAATGAGCAGTTCTTC. V and J are TRBV7-7 and TRBJ2-1; unclear D gene. Germline V gene sequence: CDR1 SSHAT, CDR2 FNYEAQ (reference sequence). The CDR3 length is 13 residues.

The chain joins TRBV25-1 to TRBJ2-1; 8 bases are a match to TRBD1. The CDR3 spans 13 residues. Per the germline V gene, CDR1 is MGHDK and CDR2 is SYGVNS. With 8 bases clipped from V and 8 bases from J, the junction kept 8 bases outside the gene matches. Here the CDR3 DNA reads TGTGCCAGCGCGTACAGGGGGAACTATGAGCAGTTCTTC. Protein product: CASAYRGNYEQFF. The full variable domain, in which reference TRBV25-1 and TRBJ2-1 provide the parts outside the CDR3, is EADIYQTPRYLVIGTGKKITLECSQTMGHDKMYWYQQDPGMELHLIHYSYGVNSTEKGDLSSESTVSRIRTEHFPLTLESARPSHTSQYLCASAYRGNYEQFFGPGTRLTVL.

The chain carries TRBV7-9 and TRBJ2-1, with 7 bases lining up with TRBD2. Trimming cost V 5 bases and J 0 bases; bases outside gene matches: 13. The germline V gene has CDR1 SEHNR and CDR2 FQNEAQ (reference sequence). The CDR3 loop spans 18 amino acids. The DNA of the CDR3 is TGTGCCAGCAGCCCCGAAACACTAGCGCTCAGCTCCTACAATGAGCAGTTCTTC. It codes for CASSPETLALSSYNEQFF.

The rearrangement links TRBV11-3 to TRBJ2-7, with TRBD1 matching 8 bases. The length of the CDR3 is 13 residues. Germline CDR1 reads SGHNT; CDR2 reads YENEEA. V trimming: 5 bases; J trimming: 3 bases; junction bases outside the gene matches: 3. As DNA, the CDR3 is TGTGCCAGCAGCGTCGACAGGGGCTACGAGCAGTACTTC. As protein: CASSVDRGYEQYF.

V is TRBV5-5 and J is TRBJ2-1; D ambiguous. The V gene lost 0 bases and the J gene lost 0 bases, with 7 bases spanning the gap. CDR3 length equals 15 residues. Germline values: CDR1 SGHKS, CDR2 YYEKEE (reference sequence). Here the CDR3 reads CASSLEPGSYNEQFF. CDR3 bases: TGTGCCAGCAGCTTGGAACCGGGCTCCTACAATGAGCAGTTCTTC.

This chain links TRBV7-9 with TRBJ2-3; D call uncertain. Germline lookup yields CDR1 SEHNR and CDR2 FQNEAQ (reference sequence). The CDR3 contains 12 residues. Trimming pared 1 base from V and 5 bases from J, leaving 4 bases between. The CDR3 nucleotides read TGTGCCAGCAGCTTAGGACTAGATACGCAGTATTTT. Its protein product is CASSLGLDTQYF. The full variable domain, completed using reference TRBV7-9 and TRBJ2-3, is DTGVSQNPRHKITKRGQNVTFRCDPISEHNRLYWYRQTLGQGPEFLTYFQNEAQLEKSRLLSDRFSAERPKGSFSTLEIQRTEQGDSAMYLCASSLGLDTQYFGPGTRLTVL.